The 26 T cell receptor beta chains listed next were all sequenced from one sample in a study of T cells in Graves' hyperthyroidism and ophthalmopathy. The source material, RNA transcripts, was used to amplify TCR beta CDR3 regions. When the TCR CDR3 underwent first-round RT-PCR, the HTBI primer set was used. TCRdb ran MiXCR on the multiplex PCR reads and lists one entry per CDR3 protein. The sample shows about 510,000 distinct CDR3 sequences, approximately 14% of them seen only once. The sample was blood. These receptors were taken from a woman in her 40s with Graves' hyperthyroidism.

This clonotype was seen at least ten times. V usage is TRBV2 and J usage is TRBJ2-1, with D possibly being TRBD2 (6 bases). V was trimmed by 8 bases and J by 3 bases, leaving 14 bases between them. Germline CDR1 reads SNHLY; CDR2 reads FYNNEI. This CDR3 spans 14 amino acids. Here the CDR3 reads CASCNGTGYNEQFF. The CDR3 bases are TGTGCCAGCTGCAACGGGACTGGCTACAATGAGCAGTTCTTC.

V gene TRBV24-1 combines with J gene TRBJ2-2; D is uncertain. V lost 8 bases and J lost 0, with 9 bases in between. This CDR3 is 14 amino acids long. Germline V gives CDR1 KGHDR, CDR2 SFDVKD. The CDR3 sequence: CATTGVPNTGELFF. The CDR3 DNA reads TGTGCCACCACCGGTGTTCCGAACACCGGGGAGCTGTTTTTT.

This clonotype was observed many times. The CDR3 reads CASSLGHAYNEQFF. CDR3 sequence (DNA): TGTGCCAGCAGCTTAGGCCATGCTTACAATGAGCAGTTCTTC. The chain uses TRBV7-8 and TRBJ2-1; D is uncertain. The CDR3 length is 14 residues. Germline V gene lookup returns CDR1 SGHVS and CDR2 FQNEAQ. Trimming took 1 base from V and 4 from J, leaving 8 bases between them.

This clonotype showed up many times. The chain couples TRBV2 to TRBJ2-7; D is unclear. The CDR3 runs 12 residues. In germline, CDR1 is SNHLY, CDR2 FYNNEI. V was shortened by 2 bases and J by 3 bases, with 5 bases between the two germline ends. The CDR3 DNA follows: TGTGCCAGCAGTGAATCCAGCTACGAGCAGTACTTC. Translation: CASSESSYEQYF.

This clonotype was observed at least ten times. The V and J genes are TRBV3-1 and TRBJ2-1; 8 bases agree with TRBD2. With V trimmed by 4 bases and J by 4 bases, 6 bases remained unmatched. From germline, CDR1 is LGHDT and CDR2 YNNKEL (reference sequence). The CDR3 length is 15 residues. The CDR3: CASSPFSGAYNEQFF. As DNA, the CDR3 is TGTGCCAGCAGCCCATTTAGCGGGGCGTACAATGAGCAGTTCTTC.

This rearrangement joins TRBV2 to TRBJ2-1; 9 bases are a match to TRBD1. This CDR3 spans 14 amino acids. CDR1 and CDR2 from the germline V gene are SNHLY and FYNNEI. V lost 6 bases to trimming and J lost 3 bases; unmatched junction nucleotides: 3. CDR3 sequence (DNA): TGTGCCAGCAGAAGGACAGGGGACTACAATGAGCAGTTCTTC. It codes for CASRRTGDYNEQFF.

The chain uses TRBV29-1 and TRBJ1-2; D remains unclear. CDR1 is SQVTM, CDR2 ANQGSEA, per germline. This CDR3 has 16 residues. The ends were cut back, 0 bases at V and 4 bases at J, with 18 bases in the middle. Here the CDR3 reads CSVEDRGQEVTYGYTF. DNA of the CDR3: TGCAGCGTTGAAGATCGTGGCCAGGAGGTGACCTATGGCTACACCTTC.

This clonotype has more than one count but fewer than ten. This chain joins TRBV9 and TRBJ2-3; D is possibly TRBD1 or TRBD2 (5 bases each). The CDR3 runs to 20 residues. Germline loops: CDR1 SGDLS, CDR2 YYNGEE. The V and J ends lost 3 bases and 0 bases respectively, with 26 bases between them. The CDR3 loop is CASSEPGGNVTYTSTDTQYF. CDR3 sequence (DNA): TGTGCCAGCAGCGAACCTGGGGGTAACGTGACTTACACTAGCACAGATACGCAGTATTTT.

This rearrangement joins TRBV4-1 to TRBJ1-1; TRBD1 is a possible D gene (5 bases). There are 15 residues in the CDR3. Trimming left V 1 base short and J 2 bases short, with 11 bases between. CDR1 and CDR2 (germline): MGHRA, YSYEKL. CDR3 loop: CASSQVLTVNTEAFF. The CDR3 DNA follows: TGCGCCAGCAGCCAAGTTTTGACAGTTAACACTGAAGCTTTCTTT.

This clonotype was picked up many times. V gene TRBV5-5 combines with J gene TRBJ1-1; D is possibly TRBD1 (5 bases). The V end was cut by 1 base, the J end by 8 bases, with 6 bases between. Germline lookup yields CDR1 SGHKS and CDR2 YYEKEE (reference sequence). The CDR3 loop spans 11 amino acids. CDR3: CASSLHREAFF. The CDR3 nucleotides are TGTGCCAGCAGCTTGCACAGGGAAGCTTTCTTT.

This clonotype has just a few counts. V and J are TRBV28 and TRBJ1-4; possible D gene TRBD1, 6 bases. The CDR3 runs to 14 residues. Per germline, CDR1 MDHEN and CDR2 SYDVKM. The V end was cut by 4 bases, the J end by 10 bases, with 16 bases between. Written as DNA, the CDR3 is TGTGCCAGCAGTTCGGGGGGTCAAGGGGGAAAACTGTTTTTT. Protein sequence: CASSSGGQGGKLFF.

On this clonotype itself: This could be a read error, since a much larger clone is one nucleotide away. The rearrangement links TRBV12-3 or TRBV12-4 to TRBJ2-5; D might be TRBD1 (6 bases). The CDR3 has 15 residues. V lost 5 bases and J 2 bases, leaving 15 bases between the germline ends. CDR3 sequence reads: CASSPGAAEQETQYF. CDR3 coding DNA: TGTGCCAGCAGTCCAGGGGCAGCGGAGCAAGAGACCCAGTACTTC.

This clonotype was detected only a few times. This chain joins TRBV2 and TRBJ2-1, with D perhaps matching TRBD2 (6 bases). The V end lost 8 bases, the J end lost 10 bases, and 21 bases lay between the germline ends. There are 14 residues in the CDR3. Germline V gene sequence: CDR1 SNHLY, CDR2 FYNNEI. CDR3 DNA: TGTGCCAGCGAAGGGACTGGCGGGACTCGGGAGCAGTTCTTC. Protein product: CASEGTGGTREQFF. Combining the CDR3 with reference TRBV2 and TRBJ2-1 gives the whole variable domain EPEVTQTPSHQVTQMGQEVILRCVPISNHLYFYWYRQILGQKVEFLVSFYNNEISEKSEIFDDQFSVERPDGSNFTLKIRSTKLEDSAMYFCASEGTGGTREQFFGPGTRLTVL.

This clonotype was recorded at least ten times. The J gene is TRBJ2-1, the V gene TRBV12-3 or TRBV12-4; 10 nucleotides align to TRBD2. Unmatched junction bases numbered 16, after V lost 5 bases and J lost 3 bases. The CDR3 loop spans 19 amino acids. The CDR3, as DNA: TGTGCCAGCAGTCGGGGGGACGGAGGACTAGCGGACTACTACAATGAGCAGTTCTTC. It is translated as CASSRGDGGLADYYNEQFF.

This clonotype was observed a few times. V gene TRBV30 combines with J gene TRBJ2-1; perhaps D is TRBD1 or TRBD2 (5 bases each). The germline V and J ends were trimmed by 0 bases and 12 bases, with 12 bases remaining between them. Germline V CDR1 and CDR2: GTSNPN, SVGIG (reference sequence). The CDR3 sequence is 12 residues long. The CDR3 coding sequence is TGTGCCTGGAGTGTTAGAGGGGATCGGCAGTTCTTC. Amino acids: CAWSVRGDRQFF.

This clonotype has only one observation. The chain uses TRBV4-1 and TRBJ2-4, with D perhaps TRBD2 (6 bases). Germline lookup yields CDR1 MGHRA and CDR2 YSYEKL. This CDR3 spans 17 amino acids. V lost 0 bases to trimming and J lost 0 bases, with 12 bases between them. The CDR3 region has the DNA TGCGCCAGCAGCCAAGATGGTAGCGGAGTAGCCAAAAACATTCAGTACTTC. Protein product: CASSQDGSGVAKNIQYF.

This clonotype occurred many times. The chain carries TRBV2 and TRBJ1-3; D uncertain. The CDR3 runs 13 residues. Trimming cost V 5 bases and J 0 bases, with 5 bases left between them. Germline V gene data show CDR1 as SNHLY and CDR2 as FYNNEI. CDR3 in amino acids: CASSQSSGNTIYF. The CDR3 DNA follows: TGTGCCAGCAGTCAGAGCTCTGGAAACACCATATATTTT. The whole variable domain, filled in from reference TRBV2 and TRBJ1-3, reads EPEVTQTPSHQVTQMGQEVILRCVPISNHLYFYWYRQILGQKVEFLVSFYNNEISEKSEIFDDQFSVERPDGSNFTLKIRSTKLEDSAMYFCASSQSSGNTIYFGEGSWLTVV.

The chain recombines TRBV4-1 with TRBJ1-2, with D maybe TRBD1 (6 bases). This CDR3 has 14 amino acids. V lost 2 bases to trimming and J lost 2 bases, with 9 bases between them. The germline V gene has CDR1 MGHRA and CDR2 YSYEKL. The CDR3 coding sequence is TGCGCCAGCAGCCAAACCGGGACAAACTATGGCTACACCTTC. This gives the protein CASSQTGTNYGYTF.

As for this clonotype: A much larger clone differs from this one at a single base, so this may be a read error. V is TRBV20-1 and J is TRBJ2-3; D gene unclear. V gave up 5 bases and J gave up 0 bases, with 15 bases separating them. The CDR3 extends over 15 amino acids. CDR1 and CDR2 from the germline V gene are DFQATT and SNEGSKA (reference sequence). CDR3 nucleotides: TGCAGTGCTTACCCCCTCAGCGAAAGCACAGATACGCAGTATTTT. Protein: CSAYPLSESTDTQYF.

The gene calls are TRBV30 and TRBJ2-1; TRBD2 agrees at 9 bases. V shed 2 bases, J shed 9 bases, and the junction held 5 bases outside the gene matches. Germline V gene sequence: CDR1 GTSNPN, CDR2 SVGIG (reference sequence). The CDR3 loop spans 13 amino acids. The DNA for the CDR3 is TGTGCCTGGAGTTTAGCGGGAGCGGGTGAGCAGTTCTTC. Encoded protein: CAWSLAGAGEQFF.

This clonotype was detected ten times or more. The rearrangement uses TRBV28 and TRBJ1-3, with 9 bases lining up with TRBD1. V gave up 4 bases and J gave up 8 bases; unmatched junction bases: 6. The CDR3 has 14 residues. CDR1 is MDHEN, CDR2 SYDVKM, per germline. DNA for the CDR3: TGTGCCAGCAGTTACCGGGACAGGGCGTACACCATATATTTT. Translating gives CASSYRDRAYTIYF.

This clonotype was seen at least ten times. The rearrangement joins TRBV12-3 or TRBV12-4 to TRBJ1-1; TRBD1 aligns across 7 bases. The CDR3 is 15 residues long. V lost 5 bases, J lost 0 bases, and 6 bases stayed unmatched. The CDR3 DNA follows: TGTGCCAGCAGTAGAACCGGGACAGTGAACACTGAAGCTTTCTTT. Amino acids: CASSRTGTVNTEAFF.

In its sample, this clonotype was seen many times. The genes are TRBV28 and TRBJ1-1; D remains unclear. Germline V gene sequence: CDR1 MDHEN, CDR2 SYDVKM. Trimming took off 3 bases at V and 3 bases at J, with 11 bases between the two ends. The CDR3 is 14 residues long. The CDR3 DNA follows: TGTGCCAGCAGTTTTGTTAATCGGTACACTGAAGCTTTCTTT. Its protein product is CASSFVNRYTEAFF. Full variable domain (remainder filled in from reference TRBV28 and TRBJ1-1): DVKVTQSSRYLVKRTGEKVFLECVQDMDHENMFWYRQDPGLGLRLIYFSYDVKMKEKGDIPEGYSVSREKKERFSLILESASTNQTSMYLCASSFVNRYTEAFFGQGTRLTVV.

This clonotype showed up many times. The V call is TRBV6-1, the J call TRBJ2-6, with TRBD1 as a possible D gene (6 bases). The CDR3 length is 17 residues. Germline lookup yields CDR1 MNHNS and CDR2 SASEGT. The V gene lost 3 bases and the J gene lost 0 bases, with 12 bases spanning the gap. CDR3 DNA sequence: TGTGCCAGCAGTGAGGACAGACTCATCTCTGGGGCCAACGTCCTGACTTTC. It translates to CASSEDRLISGANVLTF.

V is TRBV10-2 and J is TRBJ2-7, with D possibly being TRBD1 or TRBD2 (5 bases each). V lost 2 bases and J lost 4, with 12 bases in between. The CDR3 is 14 amino acids. Germline assignment: CDR1 WSHSY and CDR2 SAAADI. As DNA, the CDR3 is TGCGCCAGCAGTGAGCCACCGGGACCTTACGAGCAGTACTTC. Residues: CASSEPPGPYEQYF.

The gene calls are TRBV30 and TRBJ2-5, with a possible D match to TRBD1 (7 bases). This CDR3 has 14 residues. Between the trimmed V and J ends, which lost 0 bases and 5 bases, there was a span of 13 bases. Germline V gives CDR1 GTSNPN, CDR2 SVGIG (reference sequence). As DNA, the CDR3 is TGTGCCTGGAGTGTTTCAGGGGGAGGTGAGACCCAGTACTTC. It is translated as CAWSVSGGGETQYF.